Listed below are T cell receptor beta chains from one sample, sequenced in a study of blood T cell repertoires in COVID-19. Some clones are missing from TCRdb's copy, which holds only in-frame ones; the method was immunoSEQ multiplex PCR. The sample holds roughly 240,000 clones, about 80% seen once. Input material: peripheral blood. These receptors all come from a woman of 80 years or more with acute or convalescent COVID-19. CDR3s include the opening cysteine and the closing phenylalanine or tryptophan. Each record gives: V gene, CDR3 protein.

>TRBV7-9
CASSSLAGGPINEQFF
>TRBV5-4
CASSPDRQGTQYF
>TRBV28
CASNAPGNFQETQYF
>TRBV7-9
CASSLGTGVTDTQYF
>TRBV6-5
CASRMGGGNSPLHF
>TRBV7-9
CASSFGGRQETQYF
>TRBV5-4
CASSFGTADNSPLHF
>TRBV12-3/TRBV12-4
CASSLDTVNEQFF
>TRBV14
CASSQEEALPYEQYF
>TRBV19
CATGSGGGTDTQYF
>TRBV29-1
CSVASASGILGQFF
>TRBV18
CASSPLDSYGYTF
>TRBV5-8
CASSYAGQGFADTQYF
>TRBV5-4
CASSLDRSSYNEQFF
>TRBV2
CASTLTGSNEKLFF
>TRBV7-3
CASSSRTGSLETQYF
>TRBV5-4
CASSLQGTADEQFF
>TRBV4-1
CASSRVSGYEQYF
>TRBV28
CASSLPRLGQGANEQYF
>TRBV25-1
CASSEYSQVNSPLHF
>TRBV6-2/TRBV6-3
CASSYRDRANNYGYTF
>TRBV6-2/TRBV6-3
CASSRQGARNEQFF
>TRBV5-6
CASRGRGRRETQYF
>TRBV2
CASSEALRGEQYF
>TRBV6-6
CASSPQGLGSYNEQFF
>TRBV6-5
CASSFQGGEKLFF
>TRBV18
CASSPPGLAGRLTDTQYF
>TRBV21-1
CASNQSLRGFYNEQFF
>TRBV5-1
CASSGGQGANTGELFF
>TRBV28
CASTTVGQRGNGYTF
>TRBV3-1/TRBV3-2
CASSQALARQTQYF
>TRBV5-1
CASSLGDSGYLETQYF
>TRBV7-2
CASSFVRGNTEAFF
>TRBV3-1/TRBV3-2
CASSQVRNEQFF
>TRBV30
CAWNTGQSYEQYF
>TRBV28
CASSSHPGTGNSPLHF
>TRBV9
CASSVVPFRNSPLHF
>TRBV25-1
CASSEYSDRAIGNEQFF
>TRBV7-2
CASSLAGGREQYF
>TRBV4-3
CASSQDRGWMKPQHF
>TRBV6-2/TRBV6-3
CASSYDRGRNEQFF
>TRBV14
CASSQGPNQPQHF
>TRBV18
CASSPEALVQPQHF
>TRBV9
CASSVAYQGTNTEAFF
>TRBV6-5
CASARAGGTQETQYF
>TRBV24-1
CATSAGTSGIDEQFF
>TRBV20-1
CSARVPLGYTF
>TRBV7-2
CASSLWLASRTDTQYF
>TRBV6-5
CASRGAQVQTYGYTF
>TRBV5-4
CASSLVGGSYEQYF
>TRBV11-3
CASSSDPEGKTQYF
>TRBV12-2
CASRLYRGQGAYGYTF
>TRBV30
CATNYFLNTGELFF